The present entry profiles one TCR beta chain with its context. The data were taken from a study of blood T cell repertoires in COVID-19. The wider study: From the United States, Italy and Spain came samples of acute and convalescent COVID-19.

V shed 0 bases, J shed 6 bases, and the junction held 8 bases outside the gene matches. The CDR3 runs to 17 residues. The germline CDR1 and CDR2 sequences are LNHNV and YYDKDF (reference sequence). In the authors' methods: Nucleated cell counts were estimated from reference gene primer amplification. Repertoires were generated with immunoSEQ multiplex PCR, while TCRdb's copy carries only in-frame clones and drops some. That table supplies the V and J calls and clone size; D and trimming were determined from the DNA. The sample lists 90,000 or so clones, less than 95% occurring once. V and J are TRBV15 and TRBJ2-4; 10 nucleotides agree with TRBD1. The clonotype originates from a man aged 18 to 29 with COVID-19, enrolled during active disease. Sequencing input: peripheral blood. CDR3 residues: CATSRDIETGGRNIQYF. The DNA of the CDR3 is TGTGCCACCAGCAGAGATATAGAGACAGGGGGCAGAAACATTCAGTACTTC.